The entry that follows covers one TCR beta chain sequence. This sample was taken from a study of blood T cell repertoires in COVID-19. Study-level information: From the United States, Italy and Spain came samples of acute and convalescent COVID-19. The analysed material was cDNA or gDNA that came from T cells, B-cell-depleted T cells, or PBMCs.

Sequencing was performed with immunoSEQ multiplex PCR; in TCRdb, only in-frame clones are kept and a portion is missing. The table includes 73,000 or so clones, 73% detected once. The ends were cut back, 2 bases at V and 8 bases at J, with 13 bases in the middle. Germline V CDR1 and CDR2: MNHEY, SVGAGI. This CDR3 region has 14 residues. The sample was peripheral blood. The source of this sequence is a man in his fifties or sixties with acute or convalescent COVID-19. The chain has TRBV6-5 and TRBJ2-1; D not resolved. CDR3 DNA: TGTGCCAGCAGTTACGGGCCCCGACCCGATGAGCAGTTCTTC. Encoded protein: CASSYGPRPDEQFF.